The 7 T cell receptor beta chains reported below all come from one sample, sequenced in a study of cytomegalovirus exposure and HLA in healthy donors (dated by TCRdb to about 2017). The library was prepared using the immunoSEQ multiplex PCR assay. For the multiplex PCR, a mixture combining 60 forward primers for TCR Vbeta segments and 13 reverse primers for TCR Jbeta segments was used. TCRdb carries this immuneACCESS record with in-frame sequences only. Its versions omit some clonotypes, under half of them owing to an unresolved V gene in the studies checked, with the rest unexplained. The sample data list around 220,000 clones, and around three quarters of these were observed just once. The ten largest clones capture 15% to 19% of the sample. The sequencing input was PBMCs. The source is a man in his forties or fifties in good health and CMV-seronegative.

This clone has only one observation. The chain joins TRBV9 to TRBJ2-2, with TRBD2 as a possible D gene (5 bases). The CDR3 is made up of 14 amino acids. The V and J ends lost 5 bases and 5 bases respectively, with 13 bases between them. The V gene's germline CDR1 is SGDLS and CDR2 YYNGEE. The CDR3, as DNA: TGTGCCAGCAGTCCCTCAGCGGAAACCGGGGAGCTGTTTTTT. It translates to CASSPSAETGELFF.

The J gene is TRBJ1-2, the V gene TRBV7-9, with unresolved D. The germline V gene encodes CDR1 SEHNR and CDR2 FQNEAQ (reference sequence). Trimming took 5 bases from V and 2 from J, leaving 18 bases between them. CDR3 length equals 16 residues. CDR3 region: CASSLYLPALNYGYTF. The DNA for the CDR3 is TGTGCCAGCAGCCTATACCTACCCGCTCTCAACTATGGCTACACCTTC.

In its sample, this clone was seen a few times. The rearrangement uses TRBV4-1 and TRBJ2-5, with 10 bases matching TRBD2. The CDR3 covers 17 residues. The V gene's germline CDR1 is MGHRA and CDR2 YSYEKL. After removal of 1 base from V and 2 bases from J, the junction contained 7 bases not matched to a gene. CDR3 sequence: CASSQVVAGGPQETQYF. CDR3 bases: TGCGCCAGCAGCCAAGTAGTAGCGGGGGGCCCTCAAGAGACCCAGTACTTC.

This clone was counted between two and nine times. This chain connects TRBV6-1 to TRBJ2-7; 7 nucleotides align to TRBD1. This CDR3 region has 14 residues. Germline loops: CDR1 MNHNS, CDR2 SASEGT. Losses at the gene ends were 2 bases for V and 5 bases for J; bases not matched to a gene: 6. The CDR3 here is CASSENRGLDEQYF. CDR3 DNA sequence: TGTGCCAGCAGTGAAAACAGGGGTCTCGACGAGCAGTACTTC.

About this clone: An end of the junction differs from the germline gene, which may be a read error. The rearrangement uses TRBV7-9 and TRBJ1-1, with D possibly TRBD1 on 5 matching bases. Germline CDR1 reads SEHNR; CDR2 reads FQNEAQ (reference sequence). The CDR3 runs 14 residues. CDR3 residues: CSSSLGAEGTEAFF. CDR3 DNA: TGTTCCAGCAGCTTAGGGGCGGAGGGCACTGAAGCTTTCTTT.

The rearrangement links TRBV4-3 to TRBJ2-3; weak D call: TRBD2 (5 bases). V lost 4 bases and J lost 0, with 5 bases in between. CDR1 is LGHNA, CDR2 YSLEER, per germline. The CDR3 contains 13 residues. The CDR3 nucleotides are TGCGCCAGCAGCCGGACTAGCACAGATACGCAGTATTTT. This translates into CASSRTSTDTQYF.

This chain uses TRBV5-4 with TRBJ1-3; no clear D. The V gene's germline CDR1 is SGHNT and CDR2 YYREEE (reference sequence). The CDR3 consists of 16 residues. Deletions cut 0 bases from V and 2 bases from J, with 12 bases between. CDR3: CASSLGGISAGNTIYF. The CDR3 DNA is TGTGCCAGCAGCTTGGGAGGGATCAGCGCTGGAAACACCATATATTTT. Full variable domain (missing parts from reference TRBV5-4 and TRBJ1-3): ETGVTQSPTHLIKTRGQQVTLRCSSQSGHNTVSWYQQALGQGPQFIFQYYREEENGRGNFPPRFSGLQFPNYSSELNVNALELDDSALYLCASSLGGISAGNTIYFGEGSWLTVV.